Listed here are 10 T cell receptor beta chains from one sample, sequenced in a study of blood T cells in healthy people across ages. Combining a sample-barcoded 5' primer with a J-beta primer mix, a second PCR ran for roughly 7 to 12 cycles. In TCRdb, the 5' RACE reads were re-called with MiXCR into one record per CDR3 protein. This table holds 600,000 or so distinct CDR3 sequences, about 28% found once. Sequenced sample: blood. The source of these receptors is a woman aged 80 or over in good health.

This clonotype was found many times. The V and J genes are TRBV4-3 and TRBJ2-1; 7 bases map to TRBD2. Looked up from germline, CDR1 is LGHNA and CDR2 is YSLEER. There are 15 residues in the CDR3. Trimming cost V 3 bases and J 4 bases; bases outside gene matches: 6. CDR3 nucleotide sequence: TGCGCCAGCAGCCACGACACTAGCGCGTACAATGAGCAGTTCTTC. Translation: CASSHDTSAYNEQFF.

Notes on this clonotype: Just one base apart from a much larger clone, this may be a read error. The J gene is TRBJ1-6, the V gene TRBV7-2; tentatively, D is TRBD1 (6 bases). CDR3 length: 13 amino acids. V was trimmed by 4 bases and J by 18 bases, leaving 19 bases between them. Per germline, CDR1 SGHTA and CDR2 FQGNSA. CDR3 sequence: CASSSSQGRSPHF. The CDR3 coding sequence is TGTGCCAGCAGCTCATCACAGGGTCGATCCCCCCACTTT.

This clonotype was found once. This chain uses TRBV7-2 with TRBJ2-1; possible D gene TRBD2, 7 bases. V lost 7 bases and J 5 bases, leaving 18 bases between the germline ends. This CDR3 is 15 amino acids long. The germline gives CDR1 SGHTA, CDR2 FQGNSA. As DNA, the CDR3 is TGTGCCAGCAACCTCCAGTACGGGGGGCACAATGAGCAGTTCTTC. It codes for CASNLQYGGHNEQFF.

This chain connects TRBV27 to TRBJ1-1, with D perhaps matching TRBD1 (6 bases). CDR3 length equals 15 residues. The V gene lost 6 bases and the J gene lost 1 base, with 15 bases spanning the gap. Per germline, CDR1 MNHEY and CDR2 SMNVEV (reference sequence). CDR3 residues: CASRVGGQPNTEAFF. CDR3 coding DNA: TGTGCCAGCAGGGTAGGGGGGCAGCCGAACACTGAAGCTTTCTTT.

Concerning this clonotype: This may be a read error, as it is one base from a much larger clone. The CDR3 protein is CASSQEGLAGPRETQFF. The CDR3 coding sequence is TGTGCCAGCAGCCAAGAAGGACTAGCGGGGCCTCGGGAGACCCAGTTCTTC. The genes are TRBV3-1 and TRBJ2-1; 12 nucleotides match TRBD2. Germline V CDR1 and CDR2: LGHDT, YNNKEL (reference sequence). The V and J ends lost 0 bases and 13 bases, in that order; junction bases with no gene match: 13. This CDR3 is 17 amino acids long.

Of note for this clonotype: Since a much larger clone is just one base distant, this may be a read error. The chain has TRBV4-2 and TRBJ1-6, with D perhaps TRBD1 (6 bases). CDR1 LGHNA and CDR2 YNFKEQ come from the germline V gene. This CDR3 is 18 amino acids long. This chain's CDR3 is CASSQDRQESSYNSPPHF. CDR3 in DNA: TGTGCCAGCAGCCAAGATAGACAGGAGAGCTCCTATAATTCACCCCCCCACTTT.

Details on this clonotype: This clone may be a read error of a much larger clone one base away. This chain links TRBV12-3 or TRBV12-4 with TRBJ2-1, with D maybe TRBD2 (6 bases). The CDR3 is 14 amino acids. Trimming pared 5 bases from V and 5 bases from J, leaving 13 bases between. CDR3 bases: TGTGCCAGCAGTCACACATCGGGGGACAATGAGCAGTTCTTC. This sequence encodes CASSHTSGDNEQFF.

This clonotype appeared many times. The chain uses TRBV7-2 and TRBJ1-2, with 7 bases that match TRBD1. This CDR3 contains 14 residues. Germline V CDR1 and CDR2: SGHTA, FQGNSA. With V trimmed by 1 base and J by 8 bases, 7 bases remained unmatched. The CDR3 sequence: CASSLDKGARGYTF. As DNA, the CDR3 is TGTGCCAGCAGCTTAGATAAGGGGGCTAGGGGCTACACCTTC.

This clonotype was seen many times. The chain recombines TRBV7-2 with TRBJ2-5; tentatively, D is TRBD1 (6 bases). CDR1 SGHTA and CDR2 FQGNSA come from the germline V gene. The ends were cut back, 4 bases at V and 11 bases at J, with 26 bases in the middle. CDR3 length: 16 residues. This CDR3 is CASSSGTGYSNNEQYF. The CDR3 DNA follows: TGTGCCAGCAGCTCCGGAACAGGGTACTCCAACAATGAGCAGTACTTC.

In its sample, this clonotype was seen many times. The CDR3 DNA sequence: TGTGCCAGCAGCTCAGGGGATCGTGAGGCAGATACGCAGTATTTT. Translated, it gives CASSSGDREADTQYF. This sequence joins TRBV7-9 and TRBJ2-3, with a possible D match to TRBD1 (6 bases). V lost 4 bases to trimming and J lost 4 bases, with 15 bases between them. The CDR3 totals 15 residues. Germline assignment: CDR1 SEHNR and CDR2 FQNEAQ (reference sequence).